These 8 T cell receptor beta chains originate from one sample sequenced in a study of a mutant IDH1 vaccine in newly diagnosed glioma. Stated time point: week 23, last vaccination. A single vaccine dose contained 300 ug of mutant IDH1 20-mer peptide, and topical imiquimod was used with it. These TCRs are of unknown antigen specificity. Sequencing was performed with immunoSEQ multiplex PCR; in TCRdb, only in-frame clones are kept and a portion is missing. The table includes some 40,000 clones, 80% to 90% detected once. The sample consisted of PBMCs, taken from a glioma patient whose treatment included an IDH1 peptide vaccine. These TCRs come from a man aged 40-49 years with glioma.

V usage is TRBV6-4 and J usage is TRBJ1-5; possible D gene TRBD1, 5 bases. V was shortened by 8 bases and J by 1 base, with 12 bases between the two germline ends. Germline assignment: CDR1 MRHNA and CDR2 SNTAGT. The length of the CDR3 is 14 residues. CDR3 coding DNA: TGTGCCAGCTCGATGGAGGGGAGCAATCAGCCCCAGCATTTT. Its translation: CASSMEGSNQPQHF.

J is TRBJ2-2 and V is TRBV27; D is unclear. Trimming stripped 6 bases from V and 1 base from J, with 6 bases between. This CDR3 region has 13 residues. The germline CDR1 and CDR2 sequences are MNHEY and SMNVEV (reference sequence). In DNA, the CDR3 is TGTGCCAGCAGCCAACAGAACACCGGGGAGCTGTTTTTT. Protein: CASSQQNTGELFF.

This chain uses TRBV7-2 with TRBJ2-3, with 8 bases matching TRBD1. From germline, CDR1 is SGHTA and CDR2 FQGNSA. V dropped 3 bases and J dropped 4; count of bases not matched to a gene: 6. The CDR3 extends over 15 amino acids. The CDR3 loop reads CASSFGRGRADTQYF. The DNA of the CDR3 is TGTGCCAGCAGCTTTGGCAGGGGGCGGGCAGATACGCAGTATTTT.

The V and J genes are TRBV9 and TRBJ2-1; D remains unclear. V dropped 4 bases and J dropped 5 bases, with 19 bases sitting between them. Germline loops: CDR1 SGDLS, CDR2 YYNGEE. The CDR3 totals 16 residues. In nucleotides, the CDR3 is TGTGCCAGCAGCCCACAACCCTCGGGCCCAAACAATGAGCAGTTCTTC. This translates into CASSPQPSGPNNEQFF.

This sequence joins TRBV18 and TRBJ2-7; D ambiguous. The germline CDR1 and CDR2 sequences are KGHSH and LQKENI. This CDR3 comprises 11 residues. V was trimmed by 5 bases and J by 7 bases, leaving 9 bases between them. The CDR3 region is CASSDQSEQYF. As DNA, the CDR3 is TGTGCCAGCTCAGATCAGAGTGAGCAGTACTTC.

The chain couples TRBV7-9 to TRBJ2-6; D may match TRBD1 or TRBD2 (5 bases each). The ends were cut back, 0 bases at V and 0 bases at J, with 6 bases in the middle. The CDR3 totals 16 residues. Germline V gene lookup returns CDR1 SEHNR and CDR2 FQNEAQ (reference sequence). The CDR3 reads CASSLAGGSGANVLTF. CDR3 DNA: TGTGCCAGCAGCTTAGCTGGGGGCTCTGGGGCCAACGTCCTGACTTTC.

This rearrangement joins TRBV13 to TRBJ2-7; TRBD2 agrees at 12 bases. Germline CDR1 is PRHDT and CDR2 is FYEKMQ (reference sequence). This CDR3 comprises 16 residues. V was pared by 5 bases and J by 2 bases, with 7 bases of the junction left unmatched. CDR3 region: CASSPLTSGGPYEQYF. DNA of the CDR3: TGTGCCAGCAGCCCGCTGACTAGCGGGGGCCCCTACGAGCAGTACTTC. Looking up the rest from reference TRBV13 and TRBJ2-7 gives the full variable domain: AAGVIQSPRHLIKEKRETATLKCYPIPRHDTVYWYQQGPGQDPQFLISFYEKMQSDKGSIPDRFSAQQFSDYHSELNMSSLELGDSALYFCASSPLTSGGPYEQYFGPGTRLTVT.

A few counts support this clone. The gene calls are TRBV7-2 and TRBJ2-7; a weak D match, TRBD2 (6 bases). CDR3 length equals 13 residues. Between the trimmed V and J ends, which lost 5 bases and 5 bases, there was a span of 13 bases. Germline values: CDR1 SGHTA, CDR2 FQGNSA. The chain's CDR3 is CASSPGVGDEQYF. The CDR3 DNA is TGTGCCAGCAGCCCGGGGGTCGGAGACGAGCAGTACTTC.